Below, one TCR beta chain is given with its context. The antigen is unknown. The data originate from a study of early T cells in non-severe SARS-CoV-2 infection. Study conclusions and caveats: Matches to VDJdb favored anti-spike CD8 responses and missed private and CD4 specificities.

TCRdb re-called the 5' RACE reads through MiXCR, storing one row per CDR3 protein. The sample lists roughly 51,000 distinct CDR3 sequences, about 9.9% occurring once. Per the germline V gene, CDR1 is SGHTA and CDR2 is FQGTGA. The CDR3 has 13 amino acids. V shed 5 bases and J 3 bases; nucleotides not matched to a gene: 3. This sequence originates from an adult who was a healthcare worker with PCR-confirmed SARS-CoV-2 infection or an uninfected control (not recorded which). The V gene is TRBV7-3, the J gene TRBJ2-5; 7 nucleotides match TRBD2. Sequencing was carried out using whole blood. CDR3 bases: TGTGCCAGCAGCCGTGGGAGGGAAGAGACCCAGTACTTC. It is translated as CASSRGREETQYF.